The 27 T cell receptor beta chains in this list originate from one sample, sequenced in a study of blood T cell repertoires in COVID-19. TCRdb's table, derived via immunoSEQ multiplex PCR, lists solely in-frame clones and lacks some. The sample lists a few hundred thousand clones; around 84% were seen once. The specimen was PBMCs or T cells enriched from blood (not recorded which). Receptors originate from a woman in her forties or fifties who had been exposed to COVID-19.

In DNA form, the CDR3 reads TGTGCCAGTAGTATCGGGCCAGGGAACAATGAGCAGTTCTTC. This encodes CASSIGPGNNEQFF. This chain joins TRBV19 and TRBJ2-1; tentative D call: TRBD1 (5 bases). The germline V and J ends were trimmed by 3 bases and 5 bases, with 11 bases remaining between them. This CDR3 has 14 amino acids. In germline, CDR1 is LNHDA, CDR2 SQIVND (reference sequence).

The V gene is TRBV7-9, the J gene TRBJ2-7, with a possible D match to TRBD1 (5 bases). The V end lost 3 bases, the J end lost 5 bases, and 14 bases lay between the germline ends. The CDR3 length is 14 residues. Germline V CDR1 and CDR2: SEHNR, FQNEAQ (reference sequence). The CDR3 region is CASSLGQPRDEQYF. The CDR3 nucleotides are TGTGCCAGCAGCTTGGGGCAGCCGCGAGACGAGCAGTACTTC.

This chain joins TRBV27 and TRBJ2-2; 8 nucleotides match TRBD2. The CDR3 spans 15 residues. Trimming cost V 10 bases and J 5 bases; bases outside gene matches: 12. Germline V lookup: CDR1 MNHEY, CDR2 SMNVEV (reference sequence). CDR3 loop: CATNTGGARTGELFF. CDR3 DNA: TGTGCCACCAACACCGGGGGGGCACGGACCGGGGAGCTGTTTTTT.

This clone appeared once. The chain uses TRBV10-2 and TRBJ1-2; TRBD1 might be the D (5 bases). V was cut by 3 bases and J by 8 bases, with 16 bases left in between. Germline CDR1 and CDR2: WSHSY and SAAADI. CDR3 size: 14 residues. CDR3 amino acids: CASSERGITNGYTF. As DNA, the CDR3 is TGCGCCAGCAGTGAAAGGGGAATCACGAACGGCTACACCTTC.

The chain carries TRBV10-1 and TRBJ2-7, with D possibly TRBD2 on 6 matching bases. Germline values: CDR1 WNHNN, CDR2 SYGVQD (reference sequence). Trimming removed 4 bases at V and 7 bases at J, with 11 bases between. The CDR3 is 12 amino acids. CDR3 bases: TGCGCCAGCAGTGCCGGCCGGGAGGAGCAGTACTTC. The encoded protein is CASSAGREEQYF.

The chain uses TRBV11-2 and TRBJ2-3; TRBD2 is a possible D gene (5 bases). The germline CDR1 and CDR2 sequences are SGHAT and FQNNGV. There are 18 residues in the CDR3. The germline V and J ends were trimmed by 2 bases and 6 bases, with 24 bases remaining between them. CDR3: CASSLSGTSSLFGDTQYF. In DNA, the CDR3 is TGTGCCAGCAGCTTAAGCGGAACATCAAGTTTGTTCGGGGATACGCAGTATTTT.

The chain carries TRBV5-4 and TRBJ2-1; the match to TRBD2 covers 10 bases. Per germline, CDR1 SGHNT and CDR2 YYREEE (reference sequence). The junction had 2 bases not matched to a gene; V was cut back by 0 bases and J by 2 bases. The CDR3 is made up of 16 amino acids. The CDR3 bases are TGTGCCAGCAGCTTGGTCAGCGGGGGGGCCTACAATGAGCAGTTCTTC. This translates into CASSLVSGGAYNEQFF.

This chain connects TRBV19 to TRBJ1-1; D uncertain. The germline CDR1 and CDR2 sequences are LNHDA and SQIVND (reference sequence). The ends were cut back, 5 bases at V and 2 bases at J, with 9 bases in the middle. The CDR3 spans 13 residues. The CDR3 is CASSESLNTEAFF. Written as DNA, the CDR3 is TGTGCCAGTAGTGAGTCCCTCAACACTGAAGCTTTCTTT.

The chain employs TRBV29-1 and TRBJ1-2, with 7 bases identical to TRBD1. The CDR3 contains 13 residues. After removal of 5 bases from V and 5 bases from J, the junction contained 8 bases not matched to a gene. Per germline, CDR1 SQVTM and CDR2 ANQGSEA. The CDR3 sequence is CSVPYRGEYGYTF. CDR3 nucleotides: TGCAGCGTTCCCTACAGGGGAGAGTATGGCTACACCTTC.

This clone has more than one count but fewer than ten. J is TRBJ1-6 and V is TRBV6-5; 8 bases are shared with TRBD1. J was trimmed by 9 bases and V by 5 bases; bases with no gene match: 9. The germline V gene has CDR1 MNHEY and CDR2 SVGAGI. The CDR3 runs 15 residues. CDR3 loop: CASSTPGGLGSPLHF. CDR3 DNA: TGTGCCAGCAGTACGCCAGGGGGCCTGGGTTCACCCCTCCACTTT.

This chain connects TRBV3-1 (or the pseudogene TRBV3-2) to TRBJ1-1, with TRBD1 matching over 11 bases. Trimming took 5 bases from V and 4 from J; bases not matched to a gene: 6. Germline V gives CDR1 LGHDT, CDR2 YNNKEL (reference sequence). CDR3 size: 15 residues. CDR3 DNA sequence: TGTGCCAGCAGCTACCGGGGGACAGGGGGCACTGAAGCTTTCTTT. This encodes CASSYRGTGGTEAFF.

The CDR3 DNA sequence: TGTGCCAGCAGTCAAAACAGGGTTAATGAAAAACTGTTTTTT. Amino acid sequence: CASSQNRVNEKLFF. The chain is built from TRBV2 and TRBJ1-4; maybe TRBD1 (6 bases). The CDR3 totals 14 residues. CDR1 and CDR2 from the germline V gene are SNHLY and FYNNEI. V lost 5 bases and J lost 4, with 11 bases in between.

J is TRBJ1-5 and V is TRBV18, with TRBD1 matching 7 bases. This CDR3 spans 17 amino acids. The germline V gene encodes CDR1 KGHSH and CDR2 LQKENI. J lost 0 bases, V lost 3 bases, and 8 bases had no gene match. The CDR3 protein is CASSPSRGTVSNQPQHF. In DNA, the CDR3 is TGTGCCAGCTCACCGAGCCGCGGGACAGTTAGCAATCAGCCCCAGCATTTT. Filled out from reference TRBV18 and TRBJ1-5, the complete variable domain reads NAGVMQNPRHLVRRRGQEARLRCSPMKGHSHVYWYRQLPEEGLKFMVYLQKENIIDESGMPKERFSAEFPKEGPSILRIQQVVRGDSAAYFCASSPSRGTVSNQPQHFGDGTRLSIL.

The rearrangement links TRBV9 to TRBJ1-6, with D unclear. V dropped 0 bases and J dropped 7 bases, with 11 bases sitting between them. CDR1 SGDLS and CDR2 YYNGEE come from the germline V gene. This CDR3 is built from 15 residues. CDR3 DNA sequence: TGTGCCAGCAGCGTAGCGGGGTTGGGCAATTCACCCCTCCACTTT. Its translation is CASSVAGLGNSPLHF. Drawing the rest from reference TRBV9 and TRBJ1-6, the complete variable domain is DSGVTQTPKHLITATGQRVTLRCSPRSGDLSVYWYQQSLDQGLQFLIQYYNGEERAKGNILERFSAQQFPDLHSELNLSSLELGDSALYFCASSVAGLGNSPLHFGNGTRLTVT.

V and J are TRBV7-8 and TRBJ1-3, with TRBD1 as a possible D gene (6 bases). The CDR3 extends over 19 amino acids. The germline CDR1 and CDR2 sequences are SGHVS and FQNEAQ. V lost 5 bases, J lost 0 bases, and 23 bases lay in between. CDR3 nucleotide sequence: TGTGCCAGCAGCCCGTACAGGGTACTAAGTCAAGACTCTGGAAACACCATATATTTT. It yields the protein CASSPYRVLSQDSGNTIYF.

This clone has only a few counts. J is TRBJ1-2 and V is TRBV7-9; D may be TRBD1 (6 bases). The CDR3 runs to 13 residues. Trimming removed 5 bases from V and 6 bases from J, with 13 bases in between. The germline gives CDR1 SEHNR, CDR2 FQNEAQ (reference sequence). CDR3 in amino acids: CASSRGGTNGYTF. The CDR3, as DNA: TGTGCCAGCAGCCGAGGGGGAACCAATGGCTACACCTTC.

J is TRBJ2-1 and V is TRBV13, with D possibly matching TRBD2 (6 bases). The V gene's germline CDR1 is PRHDT and CDR2 FYEKMQ (reference sequence). The ends were cut back, 2 bases at V and 6 bases at J, with 17 bases in the middle. The CDR3 length is 16 residues. In nucleotides, the CDR3 is TGTGCCAGCAGCTTAATAGACCCTCTAGCGAGCAATGAGCAGTTCTTC. It specifies CASSLIDPLASNEQFF.

V gene TRBV5-6 combines with J gene TRBJ1-2, with no clear D. CDR3 length: 15 residues. The V end was cut by 1 base, the J end by 5 bases, with 15 bases between. CDR1 is SGHDT, CDR2 YYEEEE, per germline. The CDR3 nucleotides are TGTGCCAGCAGCTTGACTAAAACATTCTCTTATGGCTACACCTTC. Its translation is CASSLTKTFSYGYTF.

This chain connects TRBV7-2 to TRBJ2-1; D perhaps matches TRBD2 (6 bases). The CDR3 totals 18 residues. Per the germline V gene, CDR1 is SGHTA and CDR2 is FQGNSA. The germline V and J ends were trimmed by 5 bases and 1 base, with 21 bases remaining between them. As DNA, the CDR3 is TGTGCCAGCAGCCCCCGGTGGTTGGGGGGACGGTCCTACAATGAGCAGTTCTTC. This codes for CASSPRWLGGRSYNEQFF.

The J gene is TRBJ2-7, the V gene TRBV19; 7 bases map to TRBD1. CDR3 length: 12 amino acids. V was pared by 10 bases and J by 7 bases, with 10 bases of the junction left unmatched. Germline-derived CDR1 and CDR2 are LNHDA and SQIVND (reference sequence). The CDR3 protein is CATRNRGSEQYF. Here the CDR3 DNA reads TGTGCCACCAGAAACAGGGGTTCGGAGCAGTACTTC.

The V and J genes are TRBV7-8 and TRBJ2-1, with 7 bases identical to TRBD2. The CDR3 runs 16 residues. CDR1 SGHVS and CDR2 FQNEAQ come from the germline V gene. The V gene end was trimmed by 5 bases and the J gene end by 4 bases; junction bases not matched to a gene: 11. The CDR3 DNA sequence: TGTGCCAGCAGCCTGAGGGAGGGGAACTGGTACAATGAGCAGTTCTTC. Translated, it gives CASSLREGNWYNEQFF.

The gene calls are TRBV2 and TRBJ2-1; 12 nucleotides align to TRBD2. Germline-derived CDR1 and CDR2 are SNHLY and FYNNEI. The junction had 6 bases not matched to a gene; V was cut back by 6 bases and J by 6 bases. The CDR3 spans 15 residues. CDR3 nucleotide sequence: TGTGCCAGCAGACCGACTAGCGGGGGAGGCAATGAGCAGTTCTTC. Translation gives CASRPTSGGGNEQFF. Variable domain in full (rest from reference TRBV2 and TRBJ2-1): EPEVTQTPSHQVTQMGQEVILRCVPISNHLYFYWYRQILGQKVEFLVSFYNNEISEKSEIFDDQFSVERPDGSNFTLKIRSTKLEDSAMYFCASRPTSGGGNEQFFGPGTRLTVL.

The genes are TRBV6-5 and TRBJ1-1; the D is unclear. Trimming took off 5 bases at V and 5 bases at J, with 12 bases between the two ends. Germline assignment: CDR1 MNHEY and CDR2 SVGAGI. CDR3 length: 13 amino acids. CDR3 sequence (DNA): TGTGCCAGCAGTCGGAATGGAGGGACTGAAGCTTTCTTT. This gives the protein CASSRNGGTEAFF.

This chain joins TRBV28 and TRBJ2-2, with TRBD2 matching 8 bases. Germline loops: CDR1 MDHEN, CDR2 SYDVKM. This CDR3 has 17 residues. The V and J ends lost 5 bases and 2 bases, in that order; junction bases with no gene match: 10. The CDR3 loop reads CASSPPGSGINTGELFF. The CDR3, as DNA: TGTGCCAGCAGTCCCCCGGGTAGCGGGATAAACACCGGGGAGCTGTTTTTT.

V is TRBV7-9 and J is TRBJ2-2, with TRBD1 as a possible D gene (5 bases). This CDR3 contains 13 residues. The V and J ends lost 4 bases and 7 bases respectively, with 10 bases between them. CDR1 SEHNR and CDR2 FQNEAQ come from the germline V gene (reference sequence). The CDR3 bases are TGTGCCAGCAGCTCCAGGGTAGTCGGGGAGCTGTTTTTT. Its translation is CASSSRVVGELFF.

This sequence joins TRBV19 and TRBJ2-5, with D perhaps matching TRBD2 (7 bases). The V gene lost 3 bases and the J gene lost 5 bases, with 13 bases spanning the gap. This CDR3 region has 14 residues. Germline V gene lookup returns CDR1 LNHDA and CDR2 SQIVND (reference sequence). DNA of the CDR3: TGTGCCAGTAGTATGGGGGGGGCAAGGGAGACCCAGTACTTC. Translated: CASSMGGARETQYF.

V and J are TRBV11-1 and TRBJ1-6; D call uncertain. V dropped 8 bases and J dropped 7 bases, with 15 bases sitting between them. The CDR3 has 14 residues. Germline V CDR1 and CDR2: SGHAT, FQDESV (reference sequence). CDR3 in amino acids: CASWRAGVNSPLHF. The CDR3 nucleotides are TGTGCCAGCTGGCGGGCAGGCGTAAATTCACCCCTCCACTTT.